The 18 T cell receptor beta chains in this list originate from one sample, sequenced in a study of cytomegalovirus exposure and HLA in healthy donors. Researchers ran the PCR with 60 Vbeta and 13 Jbeta primers. Profiled with immunoSEQ multiplex PCR; TCRdb holds only in-frame clones, not every one. The sample's table shows around 60,000 clones. Material for sequencing was PBMCs. All receptors come from a man aged 25 to 45 in good health and CMV-seropositive.

V is TRBV30 and J is TRBJ2-1, with D possibly TRBD2 on 5 matching bases. CDR3 length: 12 amino acids. V dropped 0 bases and J dropped 9 bases, with 9 bases sitting between them. Germline loops: CDR1 GTSNPN, CDR2 SVGIG (reference sequence). CDR3 amino acids: CAWSVLAAEQFF. The DNA for the CDR3 is TGTGCCTGGAGTGTCCTAGCAGCTGAGCAGTTCTTC.

This sequence joins TRBV28 and TRBJ1-1, with 8 bases fitting TRBD1. Trimming removed 4 bases from V and 2 bases from J; junction bases left unmatched: 3. This CDR3 spans 14 amino acids. CDR1 is MDHEN, CDR2 SYDVKM, per germline. CDR3 sequence: CASSWTGPNTEAFF. CDR3 bases: TGTGCCAGCAGTTGGACAGGGCCAAACACTGAAGCTTTCTTT.

The chain joins TRBV6-5 to TRBJ2-7, with a possible D match to TRBD1 (6 bases). This CDR3 is 15 amino acids long. Per germline, CDR1 MNHEY and CDR2 SVGAGI. V shed 6 bases and J shed 3 bases, with 18 bases lying between them. The CDR3 DNA follows: TGTGCCAGCAGCTCTCTACCCAAGGGGGACTACGAGCAGTACTTC. It translates to CASSSLPKGDYEQYF.

The chain uses TRBV29-1 and TRBJ1-2; D is unresolved. Germline CDR1 and CDR2: SQVTM and ANQGSEA. V was shortened by 3 bases and J by 8 bases, with 13 bases between the two germline ends. CDR3 length equals 12 residues. DNA for the CDR3: TGCAGCGTTGAGACGGAGGGAAGGGGCTACACCTTC. Translated: CSVETEGRGYTF.

V is TRBV5-4 and J is TRBJ2-1; 8 bases agree with TRBD2. The CDR3 runs 15 residues. The germline gives CDR1 SGHNT, CDR2 YYREEE (reference sequence). V shed 4 bases and J 8 bases; nucleotides not matched to a gene: 11. In DNA form, the CDR3 reads TGTGCCAGCAGCCCCGGGACTAGTATTATCTATGAGCAGTTCTTC. Protein: CASSPGTSIIYEQFF.

J is TRBJ2-7 and V is TRBV30, with 8 bases fitting TRBD2. J gave up 3 bases and V 2 bases, and 3 bases lay outside the gene matches. The germline V gene has CDR1 GTSNPN and CDR2 SVGIG (reference sequence). The CDR3 loop spans 13 amino acids. The CDR3 DNA sequence: TGTGCCTGGAGTTTTAGCGGGAACTACGAGCAGTACTTC. This gives the protein CAWSFSGNYEQYF.

V is TRBV18 and J is TRBJ2-6, with 7 bases aligning to TRBD1. The germline V gene has CDR1 KGHSH and CDR2 LQKENI. The CDR3 consists of 14 residues. V trimming: 8 bases; J trimming: 2 bases; junction bases outside the gene matches: 3. The CDR3 coding sequence is TGTGCCAGCACTGACAGGGCTGGGGCCAACGTCCTGACTTTC. Encoded protein: CASTDRAGANVLTF.

The gene calls are TRBV7-7 and TRBJ2-2; 10 bases are shared with TRBD1. CDR1 is SSHAT and CDR2 is FNYEAQ in the germline V gene (reference sequence). This CDR3 region has 14 residues. CDR3 sequence: CASGDRGRAGELFF. The CDR3 DNA follows: TGTGCTAGCGGGGACAGGGGACGGGCCGGGGAGCTGTTTTTT. The full variable domain, with the rest looked up from reference TRBV7-7 and TRBJ2-2, is GAGVSQSPRYKVTKRGQDVTLRCDPISSHATLYWYQQALGQGPEFLTYFNYEAQPDKSGLPSDRFSAERPEGSISTLTIQRTEQRDSAMYRCASGDRGRAGELFFGEGSRLTVL.

As concerns this clone: Other DNA sequences in the same sample also yield this CDR3. V is TRBV5-6 and J is TRBJ2-7; TRBD1 agrees at 8 bases. The V and J ends lost 4 bases and 3 bases, in that order; junction bases with no gene match: 12. The CDR3 is 16 amino acids. Germline V gives CDR1 SGHDT, CDR2 YYEEEE. CDR3 DNA: TGTGCCAGCAGCGTAGGACAGGGCGAACAACGCTACGAGCAGTACTTC. This gives the protein CASSVGQGEQRYEQYF. Together with reference TRBV5-6 and TRBJ2-7, the CDR3 gives the full variable domain: DAGVTQSPTHLIKTRGQQVTLRCSPKSGHDTVSWYQQALGQGPQFIFQYYEEEERQRGNFPDRFSGHQFPNYSSELNVNALLLGDSALYLCASSVGQGEQRYEQYFGPGTRLTVT.

The chain combines TRBV19 with TRBJ1-5; 8 nucleotides align to TRBD1. This CDR3 spans 17 amino acids. Germline CDR1 and CDR2: LNHDA and SQIVND (reference sequence). Unmatched junction bases numbered 11, after V lost 5 bases and J lost 2 bases. The CDR3 DNA reads TGTGCCAGTAGTCCCCTCCGGACAGGGAGGGGCAATCAGCCCCAGCATTTT. This translates into CASSPLRTGRGNQPQHF.

In the case of this clone: The same CDR3 is also encoded by other DNA sequences in this sample. The J gene is TRBJ2-4, the V gene TRBV29-1; 7 bases are a match to TRBD2. Germline-derived CDR1 and CDR2 are SQVTM and ANQGSEA. The CDR3 loop spans 15 amino acids. Trimming cost V 4 bases and J 3 bases; bases outside gene matches: 9. The CDR3 reads CSVVKAGAVKNIQYF. CDR3 nucleotides: TGCAGCGTTGTAAAGGCGGGAGCGGTCAAAAACATTCAGTACTTC.

The rearrangement joins TRBV30 to TRBJ1-1, with a tentative D call TRBD1 (5 bases). CDR3 length: 10 residues. Germline CDR1 GTSNPN, CDR2 SVGIG (reference sequence). Trimming shortened V by 7 bases and J by 8 bases, and 11 bases separated the two germline ends. The CDR3 here is CASFGGEAFF. The CDR3 DNA sequence: TGTGCCTCATTCGGGGGAGAAGCTTTCTTT.

V is TRBV4-1 and J is TRBJ2-7; 7 nucleotides line up with TRBD1. CDR1 and CDR2 (germline): MGHRA, YSYEKL. The length of the CDR3 is 14 residues. J gave up 1 base and V 4 bases, and 4 bases lay outside the gene matches. The CDR3 DNA reads TGCGCCAGCAGCCCCCGACAGGGATCCTACGAGCAGTACTTC. This gives the protein CASSPRQGSYEQYF.

The gene calls are TRBV5-1 and TRBJ1-1; the D gene is possibly TRBD1 (6 bases). Looked up from germline, CDR1 is SGHRS and CDR2 is YFSETQ. V was trimmed by 4 bases and J by 7 bases, leaving 14 bases between them. This CDR3 has 13 residues. The CDR3 is CASSARGRDEAFF. In nucleotides, the CDR3 is TGCGCCAGCAGCGCCAGGGGCCGGGATGAAGCTTTCTTT.

This chain joins TRBV10-1 and TRBJ2-7, with 8 bases fitting TRBD1. The trim removed 3 bases at V and 2 bases at J, leaving 3 bases unmatched. The CDR3 has 14 amino acids. CDR1 is WNHNN, CDR2 SYGVQD, per germline (reference sequence). The CDR3 nucleotides read TGCGCCAGCAGTGATACAGGGGGAACCTACGAGCAGTACTTC. It yields the protein CASSDTGGTYEQYF.

The J gene is TRBJ1-2, the V gene TRBV2, with 10 bases fitting TRBD1. The CDR3 is 15 amino acids. Germline V gene lookup returns CDR1 SNHLY and CDR2 FYNNEI. V lost 4 bases and J lost 7; bases outside the gene matches: 9. CDR3 region: CASSGPGQGSFGYTF. The DNA of the CDR3 is TGTGCCAGCAGTGGCCCGGGACAGGGGTCCTTTGGCTACACCTTC.

This chain connects TRBV5-1 to TRBJ1-1; D gene uncertain. The CDR3 contains 15 residues. V gave up 2 bases and J gave up 0 bases, with 11 bases separating them. The germline CDR1 and CDR2 sequences are SGHRS and YFSETQ. The CDR3 loop reads CASSFGERLNTEAFF. The CDR3 bases are TGCGCCAGCAGCTTCGGAGAAAGACTGAACACTGAAGCTTTCTTT.

The rearrangement joins TRBV7-3 to TRBJ2-1; 13 positions agree with TRBD2. CDR1 SGHTA and CDR2 FQGTGA come from the germline V gene. CDR3 length equals 16 residues. The V and J ends lost 4 bases and 7 bases, in that order; junction bases with no gene match: 7. CDR3 bases: TGTGCCAGCAGCTCTCCGGGACTAGCGGGATCGAATGAGCAGTTCTTC. Encoded protein: CASSSPGLAGSNEQFF.